Presented here are 27 T cell receptor beta chains from one specimen sequenced in a study of OX40 agonist ivuxolimab in advanced cancers. Profiling relied on immunoSEQ multiplex PCR, and the TCRdb table lists in-frame clones only, not all of them. The profile shows 20,000 to 30,000 clones, 83% of them singletons. The sample consisted of CD4+ or CD8+ T cells sorted from blood, taken in a trial of the OX40 agonist ivuxolimab. These receptors originate from an adult with an advanced solid tumor such as melanoma, head and neck, liver or kidney cancer.

The chain employs TRBV27 and TRBJ1-4; tentative D call: TRBD1 (5 bases). Looked up from germline, CDR1 is MNHEY and CDR2 is SMNVEV (reference sequence). CDR3 length equals 14 residues. V was shortened by 5 bases and J by 10 bases, with 17 bases between the two germline ends. CDR3 sequence (DNA): TGTGCCAGCAGTCCCCCAGGGATAAGTGGAAAACTGTTTTTT. This encodes CASSPPGISGKLFF.

The rearrangement joins TRBV7-6 to TRBJ1-2; possible D gene TRBD1, 5 bases. Germline V lookup: CDR1 SGHVS, CDR2 FNYEAQ. V was trimmed by 1 base and J by 8 bases, leaving 14 bases between them. The CDR3 loop spans 14 amino acids. CDR3 residues: CASSLDPGRGGYTF. The CDR3 DNA sequence: TGTGCCAGCAGCTTAGACCCCGGGAGGGGCGGCTACACCTTC.

The rearrangement joins TRBV21-1 to TRBJ2-3; the D call in the table, TRBD1, was not verified against the DNA. TRBV21-1 counts as a pseudogene. This CDR3 comprises 16 residues. The CDR3 loop is CASSNPGTGDTDTQYF. Here the CDR3 DNA reads TGTGCCAGCAGCAACCCCGGGACAGGGGACACAGATACGCAGTATTTT.

The CDR3 bases are TGTGCCGGGGATTTAGGTACCTACGAGCAGTACTTC. Its protein is CAGDLGTYEQYF. This chain links TRBV7-9 with TRBJ2-7; no clear D gene. The V end was cut by 11 bases, the J end by 2 bases, with 13 bases between. The germline V gene has CDR1 SEHNR and CDR2 FQNEAQ (reference sequence). CDR3 size: 12 residues.

The rearrangement links TRBV11-2 to TRBJ2-1; no clear D. Trimming removed 1 base from V and 6 bases from J, with 1 base in between. Germline V CDR1 and CDR2: SGHAT, FQNNGV. The CDR3 consists of 11 residues. The CDR3 region is CASSLVNEQFF. As DNA, the CDR3 is TGTGCCAGCAGCTTAGTCAATGAGCAGTTCTTC.

In its sample, this clone was seen once. This chain links TRBV19 with TRBJ2-3; TRBD1 agrees at 7 bases. V gave up 5 bases and J gave up 3 bases; unmatched junction bases: 8. CDR1 is LNHDA, CDR2 SQIVND, per germline (reference sequence). This CDR3 has 15 residues. CDR3 loop: CASSPGTAYTDTQYF. CDR3 sequence (DNA): TGTGCCAGTAGTCCCGGGACAGCCTATACAGATACGCAGTATTTT.

This chain uses TRBV6-5 with TRBJ1-1; 8 bases line up with TRBD1. The CDR3 has 15 amino acids. Losses at the gene ends were 2 bases for V and 4 bases for J; bases not matched to a gene: 6. Germline-derived CDR1 and CDR2 are MNHEY and SVGAGI. The CDR3 bases are TGTGCCAGCAGTTACGTCAGGGGGCTTCTCACTGAAGCTTTCTTT. This encodes CASSYVRGLLTEAFF.

This rearrangement joins TRBV15 to TRBJ2-3; D possibly matches TRBD1 or TRBD2 (5 bases each). V shed 0 bases and J shed 2 bases, with 18 bases lying between them. Germline V lookup: CDR1 LNHNV, CDR2 YYDKDF (reference sequence). The CDR3 consists of 18 residues. For the CDR3, the DNA is TGTGCCACCAGCAGAGAGGGACCGGAGACCCCTGACACAGATACGCAGTATTTT. Translation: CATSREGPETPDTDTQYF.

The chain uses TRBV5-5 and TRBJ1-5; D may be TRBD1 (5 bases). The CDR3 is made up of 14 amino acids. CDR1 and CDR2 from the germline V gene are SGHKS and YYEKEE (reference sequence). V shed 7 bases and J shed 7 bases, with 18 bases lying between them. Here the CDR3 DNA reads TGTGCCAGCTCGTATGGGACTAATACCCAGCCCCAGCATTTT. It specifies CASSYGTNTQPQHF. The whole variable domain, filled in from reference TRBV5-5 and TRBJ1-5, reads DAGVTQSPTHLIKTRGQQVTLRCSPISGHKSVSWYQQVLGQGPQFIFQYYEKEERGRGNFPDRFSARQFPNYSSELNVNALLLGDSALYLCASSYGTNTQPQHFGDGTRLSIL.

The J gene is TRBJ2-7, the V gene TRBV7-2; D is unclear. Trimming removed 0 bases from V and 0 bases from J, with 9 bases in between. Germline CDR1 is SGHTA and CDR2 is FQGNSA. The CDR3 extends over 15 amino acids. The CDR3, as DNA: TGTGCCAGCAGCTTAGCGGGTTCCGGCTCCTACGAGCAGTACTTC. This sequence encodes CASSLAGSGSYEQYF. The variable domain in full, completed from reference TRBV7-2 and TRBJ2-7, reads GAGVSQSPSNKVTEKGKDVELRCDPISGHTALYWYRQSLGQGLEFLIYFQGNSAPDKSGLPSDRFSAERTGGSVSTLTIQRTQQEDSAVYLCASSLAGSGSYEQYFGPGTRLTVT.

The chain joins TRBV9 to TRBJ1-1; a weak D match, TRBD1 (6 bases). Trimming pared 4 bases from V and 1 base from J, leaving 17 bases between. This CDR3 has 16 amino acids. Germline assignment: CDR1 SGDLS and CDR2 YYNGEE. CDR3 amino acids: CASSSSGARANTEAFF. For the CDR3, the DNA is TGTGCCAGCAGCTCCTCAGGGGCTAGGGCGAACACTGAAGCTTTCTTT.

The V gene is TRBV6-5, the J gene TRBJ2-1; TRBD1 agrees at 7 bases. Per the germline V gene, CDR1 is MNHEY and CDR2 is SVGAGI. The CDR3 runs 15 residues. V lost 0 bases to trimming and J lost 2 bases; unmatched junction nucleotides: 1. CDR3 amino acids: CASSYSTGTYNEQFF. The CDR3 DNA reads TGTGCCAGCAGTTACTCGACAGGGACCTACAATGAGCAGTTCTTC.

This rearrangement joins TRBV5-5 to TRBJ1-1; 8 bases map to TRBD1. Looked up from germline, CDR1 is SGHKS and CDR2 is YYEKEE (reference sequence). J was trimmed by 5 bases and V by 6 bases; bases with no gene match: 18. The CDR3 has 17 residues. The CDR3 bases are TGTGCCAGCACCCTAGGTGACAGGGGATATTTGGGTACTGAAGCTTTCTTT. Amino acids: CASTLGDRGYLGTEAFF.

The V and J genes are TRBV13 and TRBJ1-6; D may be TRBD1 (6 bases). Deletions cut 1 base from V and 6 bases from J, with 13 bases between. The CDR3 contains 16 residues. Germline assignment: CDR1 PRHDT and CDR2 FYEKMQ (reference sequence). This chain's CDR3 is CASSLAGAALNSPLHF. In DNA, the CDR3 is TGTGCCAGCAGCTTAGCAGGGGCTGCCCTTAATTCACCCCTCCACTTT.

The chain joins TRBV5-4 to TRBJ1-2; 9 positions agree with TRBD1. In germline, CDR1 is SGHNT, CDR2 YYREEE (reference sequence). V lost 4 bases and J lost 3; bases outside the gene matches: 7. The CDR3 length is 15 residues. The CDR3 sequence: CASSPDRGPDYGYTF. The DNA of the CDR3 is TGTGCCAGCAGCCCGGACAGGGGACCGGACTATGGCTACACCTTC.

The genes are TRBV7-8 and TRBJ2-1; D is ambiguous. The CDR3 is 13 amino acids. V lost 5 bases to trimming and J lost 8 bases, with 13 bases between them. Germline V gives CDR1 SGHVS, CDR2 FQNEAQ. CDR3 sequence reads: CASSATHIYEQFF. The CDR3 DNA follows: TGTGCCAGCAGCGCAACACATATCTATGAGCAGTTCTTC.

This rearrangement joins TRBV5-6 to TRBJ1-5; no definite D call. The germline CDR1 and CDR2 sequences are SGHDT and YYEEEE. Trimming left V 4 bases short and J 2 bases short, with 7 bases between. There are 13 residues in the CDR3. Written as DNA, the CDR3 is TGTGCCAGCAGCACGGCGGGCAATCAGCCCCAGCATTTT. It yields the protein CASSTAGNQPQHF.

The CDR3 sequence is CASSLSGGVSDTQYF. Written as DNA, the CDR3 is TGTGCCAGCAGCTTATCAGGGGGAGTAAGCGATACGCAGTATTTT. V is TRBV13 and J is TRBJ2-3; 7 nucleotides line up with TRBD1. V lost 2 bases to trimming and J lost 6 bases; unmatched junction nucleotides: 8. CDR1 is PRHDT and CDR2 is FYEKMQ in the germline V gene (reference sequence). CDR3 size: 15 residues.

This clone turned up a few times. V usage is TRBV7-8 and J usage is TRBJ2-5, with D uncertain. Deletions cut 5 bases from V and 3 bases from J, with 16 bases between. The CDR3 runs to 15 residues. Germline V lookup: CDR1 SGHVS, CDR2 FQNEAQ. CDR3: CASSVFPMGKETQYF. The CDR3 bases are TGTGCCAGCAGCGTCTTCCCCATGGGCAAAGAGACCCAGTACTTC.

V is TRBV13 and J is TRBJ1-1; a possible D gene is TRBD1 (6 bases). The germline V gene encodes CDR1 PRHDT and CDR2 FYEKMQ (reference sequence). The CDR3 spans 14 residues. V was trimmed by 2 bases and J by 4 bases, leaving 11 bases between them. CDR3 residues: CASSLKQGGTEAFF. The CDR3 coding sequence is TGTGCCAGCAGCTTAAAACAAGGGGGCACTGAAGCTTTCTTT. Using reference TRBV13 and TRBJ1-1 for the parts outside the CDR3, the full variable domain is AAGVIQSPRHLIKEKRETATLKCYPIPRHDTVYWYQQGPGQDPQFLISFYEKMQSDKGSIPDRFSAQQFSDYHSELNMSSLELGDSALYFCASSLKQGGTEAFFGQGTRLTVV.

The chain carries TRBV9 and TRBJ2-2; the D gene is possibly TRBD1 (5 bases). There are 12 residues in the CDR3. The germline V gene encodes CDR1 SGDLS and CDR2 YYNGEE. Trimming removed 0 bases from V and 10 bases from J, with 7 bases in between. CDR3 amino acids: CASSVVGEELFF. The CDR3 bases are TGTGCCAGCAGCGTAGTAGGGGAGGAGCTGTTTTTT.

This rearrangement joins TRBV29-1 to TRBJ1-2, with D possibly matching TRBD1 (5 bases). There are 15 residues in the CDR3. V lost 1 base to trimming and J lost 0 bases, with 12 bases between them. CDR1 and CDR2 from the germline V gene are SQVTM and ANQGSEA. The CDR3 here is CSVEVPSQANYGYTF. The CDR3 nucleotides are TGCAGCGTTGAAGTGCCCTCACAGGCTAACTATGGCTACACCTTC.

The CDR3 coding sequence is TGTGCCAGCAATCCAAGCGGGGTGAGGGGCGAGCAGTACTTC. Its translation is CASNPSGVRGEQYF. The chain uses TRBV9 and TRBJ2-7; 7 bases fit TRBD2. The CDR3 is 14 amino acids. V lost 6 bases and J lost 6; bases outside the gene matches: 12. Germline V lookup: CDR1 SGDLS, CDR2 YYNGEE.

The chain combines TRBV2 with TRBJ2-2; unclear D gene. This CDR3 contains 12 residues. Germline CDR1 reads SNHLY; CDR2 reads FYNNEI. The V end was cut by 7 bases, the J end by 5 bases, with 8 bases between. For the CDR3, the DNA is TGTGCCAGCATGACTTCTACCGGGGAGCTGTTTTTT. Encoded protein: CASMTSTGELFF.

J is TRBJ2-7 and V is TRBV19, with D possibly being TRBD1 (6 bases). V lost 3 bases, J lost 3 bases, and 12 bases lay in between. The CDR3 totals 14 residues. Germline CDR1 is LNHDA and CDR2 is SQIVND (reference sequence). In nucleotides, the CDR3 is TGTGCCAGTAGTATCGCAGGGGCCAACTACGAGCAGTACTTC. This sequence encodes CASSIAGANYEQYF. Full variable domain (remainder filled in from reference TRBV19 and TRBJ2-7): DGGITQSPKYLFRKEGQNVTLSCEQNLNHDAMYWYRQDPGQGLRLIYYSQIVNDFQKGDIAEGYSVSREKKESFPLTVTSAQKNPTAFYLCASSIAGANYEQYFGPGTRLTVT.

The chain recombines TRBV4-1 with TRBJ2-1, with 11 bases identical to TRBD1. Losses at the gene ends were 2 bases for V and 12 bases for J; bases not matched to a gene: 12. CDR1 is MGHRA and CDR2 is YSYEKL in the germline V gene. The CDR3 is made up of 16 amino acids. The CDR3 DNA follows: TGCGCCAGCAGCCAACGGGGACAGGGGGTCTTGGAAAGGCAGTTCTTC. Its protein is CASSQRGQGVLERQFF.

The V and J genes are TRBV13 and TRBJ2-5, with D possibly TRBD2 on 7 matching bases. V lost 1 base and J lost 4, with 16 bases in between. This CDR3 has 16 residues. Germline values: CDR1 PRHDT, CDR2 FYEKMQ (reference sequence). The CDR3 spells CASSLVAGALAETQYF. The CDR3 DNA reads TGTGCCAGCAGCTTAGTGGCGGGGGCGCTTGCAGAGACCCAGTACTTC.